One sample yielded the 3 T cell receptor beta chains listed below, sequenced in a study of CXCR3-negative and CXCR3-positive naive CD8 T cells. Researchers prepared the TRB cDNA libraries using 5' RACE with UMI labels. Following a re-call of the 5' RACE reads, TCRdb has one entry per CDR3 protein and lacks DNA. The repertoire table contains around 50,000 distinct CDR3 sequences. Sequences were obtained from memory CD8+ T cells from blood. The origin of the receptors is a human donor in good health. Some clones in this sample may be carry-over from other donors' samples.

V gene TRBV7-9 combines with J gene TRBJ2-1; as DNA is missing, the TRBD2 call by TCRdb cannot be tested. CDR1 is SEHNR and CDR2 is FQNEAQ in the germline V gene (reference sequence). This CDR3 comprises 15 residues. CDR3 sequence reads: CASSPYAGGNNEQFF.

This chain links TRBV6-5 with TRBJ2-7; the TCRdb D gene call, TRBD1, has no DNA to confirm it. The CDR3 contains 11 residues. Germline CDR1 reads MNHEY; CDR2 reads SVGAGI. CDR3 protein: CASRGDYEQYF.

V usage is TRBV4-3 and J usage is TRBJ1-6; the D call of TRBD1 rests on TCRdb alone, since no DNA is present to check it. CDR1 and CDR2 from the germline V gene are LGHNA and YSLEER. The CDR3 is 16 residues long. Here the CDR3 reads CASSQDEATGNSPLHF.